The 13 T cell receptor beta chains presented below share a single source sample, sequenced in a study of blood T cell repertoires in COVID-19. Using immunoSEQ multiplex PCR, the repertoire was profiled, and TCRdb retains in-frame clones only, with some absent. This table holds 150,000 to 200,000 clones, 84% found once. Sequencing was performed on peripheral blood. These receptors originate from a man aged 18 to 35 with active or convalescent COVID-19.

The genes are TRBV6-2 or TRBV6-3 and TRBJ2-2; no clear D. Trimming cost V 1 base and J 1 base, with 4 bases left between them. The CDR3 has 14 amino acids. Germline V gives CDR1 MNHEY, CDR2 SVGEGT. The chain's CDR3 is CASSYYRNTGELFF. The CDR3 region has the DNA TGTGCCAGCAGTTACTACAGGAACACCGGGGAGCTGTTTTTT.

The chain carries TRBV2 and TRBJ1-2; 8 nucleotides line up with TRBD1. This CDR3 has 14 residues. Per germline, CDR1 SNHLY and CDR2 FYNNEI. Unmatched junction bases numbered 11, after V lost 10 bases and J lost 4 bases. The CDR3 region has the DNA TGTGCCAAAACCTCAGGGGGCGAAGTCTATGGCTACACCTTC. Its translation: CAKTSGGEVYGYTF.

The chain links TRBV7-9 to TRBJ2-5; D remains ambiguous. The CDR3 covers 15 residues. V shed 5 bases and J shed 1 base, with 14 bases lying between them. The germline V gene has CDR1 SEHNR and CDR2 FQNEAQ (reference sequence). DNA of the CDR3: TGTGCCAGCAGCGACAACGCTGGCCCCCAAGAGACCCAGTACTTC. This encodes CASSDNAGPQETQYF.

The gene calls are TRBV6-2 or TRBV6-3 and TRBJ2-3; D not certain. Trimming stripped 2 bases from V and 0 bases from J, with 9 bases between. This CDR3 is 15 amino acids long. Germline V gene sequence: CDR1 MNHEY, CDR2 SVGEGT. CDR3 coding DNA: TGTGCCAGCAGTTACCGCGCCCCGAGCACAGATACGCAGTATTTT. Residues: CASSYRAPSTDTQYF.

Comments on this clone: Mismatch with germline at one junction end may stem from a read error. The genes are TRBV3-1 (or the pseudogene TRBV3-2) and TRBJ2-3, with 7 bases matching TRBD1. Per germline, CDR1 LGHDT and CDR2 YNNKEL (reference sequence). The CDR3 is made up of 12 amino acids. The CDR3 nucleotides are TGTGCCAGCAGCCTGGGGACAGCTACGCAGTATTTT. This encodes CASSLGTATQYF.

V gene TRBV10-3 combines with J gene TRBJ2-6; 9 bases line up with TRBD2. V lost 7 bases to trimming and J lost 4 bases; unmatched junction nucleotides: 8. The CDR3 totals 16 residues. CDR1 is ENHRY, CDR2 SYGVKD, per germline. CDR3 region: CAINKREELGANVLTF. CDR3 coding DNA: TGTGCCATCAACAAGCGGGAGGAGTTGGGGGCCAACGTCCTGACTTTC.

The J gene is TRBJ1-1, the V gene TRBV10-2; possible D gene TRBD1, 6 bases. Trimming shortened V by 10 bases and J by 0 bases, and 12 bases separated the two germline ends. The CDR3 consists of 13 residues. CDR1 is WSHSY and CDR2 is SAAADI in the germline V gene. CDR3 sequence (DNA): TGCGCCACCCTGGACAGTATGAACACTGAAGCTTTCTTT. This encodes CATLDSMNTEAFF.

The genes are TRBV6-2 or TRBV6-3 and TRBJ1-3, with unresolved D. Germline CDR1 is MNHEY and CDR2 is SVGEGT. The CDR3 extends over 17 amino acids. Trimming cost V 5 bases and J 0 bases, with 17 bases left between them. CDR3 nucleotides: TGTGCCAGCAGTAATAGGACGGAGGAGAGCTCTGGAAACACCATATATTTT. Translation gives CASSNRTEESSGNTIYF.

The chain joins TRBV23-1 to TRBJ1-2, with D maybe TRBD1 (6 bases). TRBV23-1 is filed as an ORF, its function uncertain. The CDR3 spans 17 residues. V gave up 0 bases and J gave up 4 bases, with 18 bases separating them. Written as DNA, the CDR3 is TGCGCCAGCAGTCAATCTCCAAGGGGGATCCCCACCTATGGCTACACCTTC. Residues: CASSQSPRGIPTYGYTF.

The chain couples TRBV5-1 to TRBJ1-6; TRBD1 is a possible D gene (6 bases). Germline CDR1 and CDR2: SGHRS and YFSETQ. Deletions cut 3 bases from V and 0 bases from J, with 13 bases between. The CDR3 extends over 17 amino acids. The CDR3 sequence is CASSWTDASSYNSPLHF. Here the CDR3 DNA reads TGCGCCAGCAGCTGGACAGACGCTAGCTCCTATAATTCACCCCTCCACTTT.

V is TRBV5-1 and J is TRBJ2-1, with 12 bases lining up with TRBD2. Germline trimming cut 7 bases from V and 0 bases from J; bases unmatched to any gene: 11. CDR1 and CDR2 (germline): SGHRS, YFSETQ. The CDR3 contains 18 residues. This chain's CDR3 is CASSTGTSGFSSYNEQFF. As DNA, the CDR3 is TGCGCCAGCTCCACGGGGACTAGCGGGTTTAGCTCCTACAATGAGCAGTTCTTC.

CDR3 sequence: CASRYRGIQPQHF. CDR3 nucleotides: TGTGCCAGCAGATACAGGGGAATTCAGCCCCAGCATTTT. The J gene is TRBJ1-5, the V gene TRBV7-8; 7 bases line up with TRBD1. V lost 6 bases, J lost 6 bases, and 5 bases stayed unmatched. The germline V gene has CDR1 SGHVS and CDR2 FQNEAQ. The length of the CDR3 is 13 residues.

This chain connects TRBV6-5 to TRBJ1-2; D is ambiguous. This CDR3 comprises 13 residues. Germline V gives CDR1 MNHEY, CDR2 SVGAGI. V was shortened by 6 bases and J by 0 bases, with 8 bases between the two germline ends. For the CDR3, the DNA is TGTGCCAGCAGCGATGGAGCTAACTATGGCTACACCTTC. Translated: CASSDGANYGYTF.